This TCR beta chain came from a study of identical twins. This clonotype showed up just a few times. Antigen specificity is unknown. Deletions cut 10 bases from V and 4 bases from J, with 8 bases between. CDR3 length: 12 residues. Germline V lookup: CDR1 SEHNR, CDR2 FQNEAQ (reference sequence). Study results and caveats: Weaker excess twin sharing was observed in beta out-of-frame sequences.

Via MiXCR, TCRdb re-called the 5' RACE reads, giving one row per CDR3 protein. The sample holds more than 600,000 distinct CDR3 sequences; 18% are singletons and the top ten take around 12%. Another study also made use of these data, one on T cells expressing NK-cell markers. That paper adds: Eight donors were sequenced, of whom seven were HCMV-seropositive, while the remaining one was HCMV-seronegative.

This receptor was taken from a woman aged 18-29 years in good health. The chain combines TRBV7-9 with TRBJ2-6; D gene ambiguous. Sequenced material: PBMCs. The CDR3 DNA reads TGTGCCACCCCCACAGGGGCCAACGTCCTGACTTTC. It translates to CATPTGANVLTF.